The rows below give T cell receptor beta chains drawn from one sample of a study of blood T cell repertoires in COVID-19. The table came from immunoSEQ multiplex PCR; TCRdb's copy has only in-frame clones and leaves some out. Here the sample spans approximately 110,000 clones, 85% being singletons. Sequencing was performed on peripheral blood. Receptors were obtained from a man aged 35 to 55 with acute or convalescent COVID-19. Each CDR3 is given with its conserved first and last residue. D genes are given only for firm matches. Clone sizes are given selectively: once, few, many, or a class where the clone is expanded.

.,TRBJ1-1,.,TRBV2,TGTGCCAGCAGGGCAGGGGCGAACACTGAAGCTTTCTTT,CASRAGANTEAFF
.,TRBJ1-4,.,TRBV4-3,TGCGCCAGCAGCCAAGGGCAGGGCGCAACTAATGAAAAACTGTTTTTT,CASSQGQGATNEKLFF
.,TRBJ2-7,once,TRBV29-1,TGCAGCGCTGTACAGGGTTGGGACGAGCAGTACTTC,CSAVQGWDEQYF
.,TRBJ2-3,.,TRBV2,TGTGCCAGCAGTGAGGAGGGGAGCGGCACAGATACGCAGTATTTT,CASSEEGSGTDTQYF
.,TRBJ2-1,.,TRBV4-1,TGCGCCAGCAGCCAGGCAGCCTACAATGAGCAGTTCTTC,CASSQAAYNEQFF
.,TRBJ1-4,.,TRBV7-8,TGTGCCAGCAGTCCGCGGGGGGGGTTGGATGAAAAACTGTTTTTT,CASSPRGGLDEKLFF
TRBD1,TRBJ2-7,few,TRBV11-2,TGTGCCAGCAGCGTTACAGGGGAGTTGTACGAGCAGTACTTC,CASSVTGELYEQYF
TRBD1,TRBJ2-1,.,TRBV7-7,TGTGCCAGCAGCATAGGGACAGGCAATGAGCAGTTCTTC,CASSIGTGNEQFF
TRBD1,TRBJ1-1,.,TRBV9,TGTGCCAGCAGCCCCGGGGGACAGGGCGTCATCACTGAAGCTTTCTTT,CASSPGGQGVITEAFF
.,TRBJ2-1,.,TRBV19,TGTGCCAGTAGGAGCAGCGTCAGTGAGCAGTTCTTC,CASRSSVSEQFF
.,TRBJ2-2,.,TRBV24-1,TGTGCCACCAGTGGATTTGGACGAGCGGCAGGTCCCGGGGAGCTGTTTTTT,CATSGFGRAAGPGELFF
.,TRBJ1-1,.,TRBV19,TGTGCCAGTAGTATGATGGGGCCTGAAGCTTTCTTT,CASSMMGPEAFF
.,TRBJ1-5,.,TRBV19,TGTGCCAGTAGTATAGCCATCTCAGGGCCCCAGCATTTT,CASSIAISGPQHF
.,TRBJ2-5,once,TRBV7-2,TGTGCCAGCAGGCCGACAGAGCTCCAAGAGACCCAGTACTTC,CASRPTELQETQYF
TRBD2,TRBJ2-1,.,TRBV9,TGTGCCAGCAGCGCAAGCGGGGGGACCTACAATGAGCAGTTCTTC,CASSASGGTYNEQFF
TRBD2,TRBJ2-7,.,TRBV10-3,TGTGCCATCAGGGCAGCGGGGGGGACTTACGAGCAGTACTTC,CAIRAAGGTYEQYF
.,TRBJ1-5,few,TRBV7-2,TGTGCCAGCAGCTTAGAAACCGAGTATAGCAATCAGCCCCAGCATTTT,CASSLETEYSNQPQHF
.,TRBJ2-3,.,TRBV3-1/TRBV3-2,TGTGCCAGCAGCCAAAGGGTCCTGCTTACAGAAGGGGGATCGGTGGCAGATACGCAGTATTTT,CASSQRVLLTEGGSVADTQYF
TRBD1,TRBJ2-5,.,TRBV29-1,TGCAGCGCAGCCGGGACAGGCTATTCAGAGACCCAGTACTTC,CSAAGTGYSETQYF
.,TRBJ2-1,.,TRBV7-2,TGTGCCAGCAGCTTAGTACAGGGAAGGTTGAATGAGCAGTTCTTC,CASSLVQGRLNEQFF
.,TRBJ2-3,.,TRBV3-1/TRBV3-2,TGTGCCAGCAGCCCAACAGGGCACACAGATACGCAGTATTTT,CASSPTGHTDTQYF
.,TRBJ2-7,few,TRBV19,TGTGCCAGTAGTCGCGGGCGGGGCGAGCAGTACTTC,CASSRGRGEQYF
.,TRBJ2-5,.,TRBV25-1,TGTGCCAGCAGTGAATATGCAGGGCAAGAGACCCAGTACTTC,CASSEYAGQETQYF
TRBD1,TRBJ1-1,once,TRBV24-1,TGTGCCACCAGTGATCCCGGGACAGGGCGAGCTTTCTTT,CATSDPGTGRAFF
TRBD2,TRBJ2-7,.,TRBV29-1,TGCAGCGTTGCCGGGACTAGCGGTTCCTACGAGCAGTACTTC,CSVAGTSGSYEQYF
TRBD2,TRBJ2-7,few,TRBV7-8,TGTGCCAGCACCACCGGGTGGCTAGCGGGGGTTGCCTACGAGCAGTACTTC,CASTTGWLAGVAYEQYF
TRBD2,TRBJ2-5,.,TRBV3-1/TRBV3-2,TGTGCCAGCAGCCAAGTCTCCGGGACTAGCGTAGTGAGCCAAGAGACCCAGTACTTC,CASSQVSGTSVVSQETQYF
.,TRBJ2-3,.,TRBV10-3,TGTGCCATCAGAGCCCAGGGGCAAGAAGATACGCAGTATTTT,CAIRAQGQEDTQYF
TRBD1,TRBJ2-2,.,TRBV2,TGTGCCAGCAGTCGGGGACAGACCGGGGAGCTGTTTTTT,CASSRGQTGELFF
.,TRBJ1-1,once,TRBV6-2/TRBV6-3,TGTGCCAGCAGTTCCGACCGGGACACTGAAGCTTTCTTT,CASSSDRDTEAFF
TRBD1,TRBJ2-1,.,TRBV24-1,TGTGCCACCAGTGATGAGACAGGGGGCTCCTACAATGAGCAGTTCTTC,CATSDETGGSYNEQFF
TRBD1,TRBJ1-2,few,TRBV15,TGTGCCACCAGCAGCAGGACAGGGTTAAATGGCTACACCTTC,CATSSRTGLNGYTF
.,TRBJ1-4,medium-sized,TRBV7-9,TGTGCCAGCAGCTCCGCGAGGGGGACTAATGAAAAACTGTTTTTT,CASSSARGTNEKLFF
TRBD2,TRBJ2-3,.,TRBV5-1,TGCGCCAGCAGCCTCGCCGGGACTAGCGGCACAGATACGCAGTATTTT,CASSLAGTSGTDTQYF
TRBD1,TRBJ2-7,.,TRBV19,TGTGCCAGTAGCCGGACAGGGGGTGGTGAGCAGTACTTC,CASSRTGGGEQYF
TRBD1,TRBJ2-1,once,TRBV7-6,TGTGCCAGCAGCGGGGACAGTTACAATGAGCAGTTCTTC,CASSGDSYNEQFF
.,TRBJ2-7,.,TRBV12-5,TGTGCTAGTGGTTTGGTTTTGGCTTATGGCTCCTACGAGCAGTACTTC,CASGLVLAYGSYEQYF
TRBD1,TRBJ1-2,.,TRBV30,TGTGCCTGGAGTGCCAGGACAGGGGTGGGTGGCTACACCTTC,CAWSARTGVGGYTF
TRBD1,TRBJ1-2,few,TRBV27,TGTGCCAGCAGTCCCTATCTGGACAGGGGCTATGGCTACACCTTC,CASSPYLDRGYGYTF
TRBD1,TRBJ2-2,.,TRBV19,TGTGCCAGTAAGGGGGCAAGACAGGAGAACACCGGGGAGCTGTTTTTT,CASKGARQENTGELFF
.,TRBJ2-7,.,TRBV12-5,TGTGCTAGTGGTTTGGCGGGGGGCAGGGATTCCTACGAGCAGTACTTC,CASGLAGGRDSYEQYF
.,TRBJ2-1,.,TRBV5-6,TGTGCCAGCAGCTTGAATAGAAGGGGTCCCTACAATGAGCAGTTCTTC,CASSLNRRGPYNEQFF
TRBD2,TRBJ2-7,once,TRBV11-2,TGTGCCAGCAGCTCGAGGGAGACTAGCGGGCCTTCAAACCCCTACGAGCAGTACTTC,CASSSRETSGPSNPYEQYF
TRBD1,TRBJ1-2,.,TRBV7-2,TGTGCCAGCAGCCCCCGACGGCGACAGGGTCGAAACGACTATGGCTACACCTTC,CASSPRRRQGRNDYGYTF
TRBD1,TRBJ2-1,once,TRBV19,TGTGCCAGTAGCCCTAACAGGGGCGTTGAGCAGTTCTTC,CASSPNRGVEQFF